This T cell receptor (beta chain) came from a study of cytomegalovirus exposure and HLA in healthy donors. Study as a whole: Of all 380 or so donors who were genotyped, around 79% belonged to the Caucasian-associated ancestry cluster. Study-level results: It was in a later analysis that TCR association rates were seen to vary by HLA locus, highest for DRB1 and lowest for HLA-C.

Worth noting for this clone: The antigen is not known.

The length of the CDR3 is 15 residues. Trimming at V came to 2 bases and at J to 2 bases, leaving 8 bases not matched to a gene. Germline-derived CDR1 and CDR2 are SQVTM and ANQGSEA. PCR primers comprised 60 Vbeta and 13 Jbeta primers. Libraries were prepared by immunoSEQ multiplex PCR; TCRdb keeps only in-frame clonotypes and omits some of them. The sample consists of roughly 220,000 clones, 70% to 80% of them appearing once. The source of this sequence is a woman in her twenties or thirties in good health and CMV-seronegative. This sequence joins TRBV29-1 and TRBJ2-5; 7 positions match TRBD1. The material sequenced was PBMCs. As DNA, the CDR3 is TGCAGCGTTGAAAAAGCGACAGGGCGACAAGAGACCCAGTACTTC. It is translated as CSVEKATGRQETQYF.